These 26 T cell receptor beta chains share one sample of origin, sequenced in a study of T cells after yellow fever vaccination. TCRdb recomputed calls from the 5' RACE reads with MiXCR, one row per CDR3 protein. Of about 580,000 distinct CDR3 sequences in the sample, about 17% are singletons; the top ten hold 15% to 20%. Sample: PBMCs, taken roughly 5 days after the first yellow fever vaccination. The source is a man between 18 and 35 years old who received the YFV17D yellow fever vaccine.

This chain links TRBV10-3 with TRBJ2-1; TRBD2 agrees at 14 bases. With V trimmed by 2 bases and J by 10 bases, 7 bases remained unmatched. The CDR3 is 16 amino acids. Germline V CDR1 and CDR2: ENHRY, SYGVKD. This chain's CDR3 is CAISEEGLAGVVEQFF. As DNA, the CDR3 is TGTGCCATCAGTGAGGAGGGACTAGCGGGGGTTGTGGAGCAGTTCTTC.

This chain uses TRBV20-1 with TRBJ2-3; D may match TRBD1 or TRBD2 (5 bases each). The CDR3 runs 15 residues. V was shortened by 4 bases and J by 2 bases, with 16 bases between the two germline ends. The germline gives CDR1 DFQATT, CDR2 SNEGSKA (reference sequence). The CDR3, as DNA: TGCAGTGCTACCCCCCGGGACCCTGACACAGATACGCAGTATTTT. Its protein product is CSATPRDPDTDTQYF.

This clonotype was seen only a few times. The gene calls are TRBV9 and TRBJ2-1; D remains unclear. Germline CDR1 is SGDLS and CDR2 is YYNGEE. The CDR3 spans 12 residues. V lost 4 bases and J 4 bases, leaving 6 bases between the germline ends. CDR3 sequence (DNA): TGTGCCAGCAGCCCCTTATACAATGAGCAGTTCTTC. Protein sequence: CASSPLYNEQFF.

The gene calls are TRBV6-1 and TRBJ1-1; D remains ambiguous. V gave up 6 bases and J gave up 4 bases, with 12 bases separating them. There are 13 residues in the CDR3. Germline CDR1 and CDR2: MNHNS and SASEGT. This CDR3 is CASRTQWGTEAFF. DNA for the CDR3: TGTGCCAGCAGAACACAGTGGGGCACTGAAGCTTTCTTT.

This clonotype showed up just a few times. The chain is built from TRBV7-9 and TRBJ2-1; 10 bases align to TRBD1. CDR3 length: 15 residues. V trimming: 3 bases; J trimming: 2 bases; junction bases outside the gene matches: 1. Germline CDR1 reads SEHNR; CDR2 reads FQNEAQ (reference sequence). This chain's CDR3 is CASSFGQGAYNEQFF. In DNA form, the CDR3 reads TGTGCCAGCAGCTTCGGACAGGGGGCCTACAATGAGCAGTTCTTC.

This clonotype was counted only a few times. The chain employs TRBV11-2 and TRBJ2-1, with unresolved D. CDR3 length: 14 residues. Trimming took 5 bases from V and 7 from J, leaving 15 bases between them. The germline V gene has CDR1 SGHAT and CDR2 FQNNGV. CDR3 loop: CASSRPGNSNEQFF. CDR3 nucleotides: TGTGCCAGCAGCCGGCCCGGTAACAGTAATGAGCAGTTCTTC.

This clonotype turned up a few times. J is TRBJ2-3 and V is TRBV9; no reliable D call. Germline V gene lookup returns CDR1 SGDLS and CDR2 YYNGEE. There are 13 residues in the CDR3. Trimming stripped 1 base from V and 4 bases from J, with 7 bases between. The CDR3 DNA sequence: TGTGCCAGCAGCGTAAACGAGGCAGATACGCAGTATTTT. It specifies CASSVNEADTQYF.

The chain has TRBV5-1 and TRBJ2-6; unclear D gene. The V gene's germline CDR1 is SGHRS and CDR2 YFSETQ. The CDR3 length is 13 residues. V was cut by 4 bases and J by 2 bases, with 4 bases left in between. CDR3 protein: CASSTTGANVLTF. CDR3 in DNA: TGCGCCAGCAGCACAACTGGGGCCAACGTCCTGACTTTC.

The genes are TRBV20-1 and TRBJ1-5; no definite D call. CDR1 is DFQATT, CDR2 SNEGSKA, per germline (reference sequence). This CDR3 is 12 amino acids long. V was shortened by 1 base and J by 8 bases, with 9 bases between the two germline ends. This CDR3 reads CSARGGLEPQHF. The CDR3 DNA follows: TGCAGTGCTAGAGGGGGTCTTGAGCCCCAGCATTTT.

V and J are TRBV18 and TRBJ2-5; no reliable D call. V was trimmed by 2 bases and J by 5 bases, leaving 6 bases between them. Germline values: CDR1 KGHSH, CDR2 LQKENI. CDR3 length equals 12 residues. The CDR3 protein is CASSPIGETQYF. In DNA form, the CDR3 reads TGTGCCAGCTCACCAATCGGGGAGACCCAGTACTTC.

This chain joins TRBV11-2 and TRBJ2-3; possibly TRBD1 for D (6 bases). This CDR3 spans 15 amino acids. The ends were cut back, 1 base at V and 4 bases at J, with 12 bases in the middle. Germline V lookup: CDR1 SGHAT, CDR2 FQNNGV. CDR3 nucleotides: TGTGCCAGCAGCTTAGGGCCAGGGGCCCCAGATACGCAGTATTTT. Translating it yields CASSLGPGAPDTQYF. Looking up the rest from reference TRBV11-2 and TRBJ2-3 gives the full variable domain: EAGVAQSPRYKIIEKRQSVAFWCNPISGHATLYWYQQILGQGPKLLIQFQNNGVVDDSQLPKDRFSAERLKGVDSTLKIQPAKLEDSAVYLCASSLGPGAPDTQYFGPGTRLTVL.

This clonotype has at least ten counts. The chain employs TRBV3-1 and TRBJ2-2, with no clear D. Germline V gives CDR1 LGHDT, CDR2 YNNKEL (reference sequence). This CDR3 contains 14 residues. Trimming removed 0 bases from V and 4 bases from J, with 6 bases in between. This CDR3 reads CASSQELGTGELFF. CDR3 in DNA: TGTGCCAGCAGCCAAGAGCTGGGCACCGGGGAGCTGTTTTTT.

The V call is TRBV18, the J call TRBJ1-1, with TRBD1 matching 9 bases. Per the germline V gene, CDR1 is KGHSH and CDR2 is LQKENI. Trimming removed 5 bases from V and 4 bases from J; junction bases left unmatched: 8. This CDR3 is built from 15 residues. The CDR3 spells CASSIDRGMSTEAFF. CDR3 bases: TGTGCCAGCTCAATCGACAGGGGGATGAGCACTGAAGCTTTCTTT.

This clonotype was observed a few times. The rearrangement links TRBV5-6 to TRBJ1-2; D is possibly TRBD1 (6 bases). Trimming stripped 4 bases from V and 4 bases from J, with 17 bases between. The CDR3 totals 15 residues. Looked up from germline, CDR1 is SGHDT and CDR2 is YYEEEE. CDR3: CASSPRDTHPYGYTF. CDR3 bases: TGTGCCAGCAGCCCCCGGGACACCCACCCCTATGGCTACACCTTC.

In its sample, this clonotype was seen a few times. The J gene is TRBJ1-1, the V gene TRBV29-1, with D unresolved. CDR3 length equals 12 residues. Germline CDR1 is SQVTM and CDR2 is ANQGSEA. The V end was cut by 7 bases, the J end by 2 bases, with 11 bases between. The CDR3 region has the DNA TGCAGCGGCATGACGGGAAACACTGAAGCTTTCTTT. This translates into CSGMTGNTEAFF.

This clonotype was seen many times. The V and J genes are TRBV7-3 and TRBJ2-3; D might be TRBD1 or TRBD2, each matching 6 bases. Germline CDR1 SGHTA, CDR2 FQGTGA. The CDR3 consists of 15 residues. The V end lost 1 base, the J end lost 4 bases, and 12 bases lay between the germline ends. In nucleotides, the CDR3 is TGTGCCAGCAGCTTAATGGGGGGCGCCGCAGATACGCAGTATTTT. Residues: CASSLMGGAADTQYF. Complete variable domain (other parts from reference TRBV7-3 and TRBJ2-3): GAGVSQTPSNKVTEKGKYVELRCDPISGHTALYWYRQSLGQGPEFLIYFQGTGAADDSGLPNDRFFAVRPEGSVSTLKIQRTERGDSAVYLCASSLMGGAADTQYFGPGTRLTVL.

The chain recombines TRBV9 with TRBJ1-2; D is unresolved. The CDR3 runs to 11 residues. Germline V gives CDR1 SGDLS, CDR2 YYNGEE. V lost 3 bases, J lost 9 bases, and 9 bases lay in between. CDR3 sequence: CASSGGVSYTF. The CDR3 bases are TGTGCCAGCAGCGGAGGCGTAAGCTACACCTTC.

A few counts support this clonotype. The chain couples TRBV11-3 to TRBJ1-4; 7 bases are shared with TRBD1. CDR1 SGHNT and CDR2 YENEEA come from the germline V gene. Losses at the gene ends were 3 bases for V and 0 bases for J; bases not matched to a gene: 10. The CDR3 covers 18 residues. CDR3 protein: CASSFGRTGAATNEKLFF. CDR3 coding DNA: TGTGCCAGCAGCTTTGGAAGGACAGGAGCTGCAACTAATGAAAAACTGTTTTTT.

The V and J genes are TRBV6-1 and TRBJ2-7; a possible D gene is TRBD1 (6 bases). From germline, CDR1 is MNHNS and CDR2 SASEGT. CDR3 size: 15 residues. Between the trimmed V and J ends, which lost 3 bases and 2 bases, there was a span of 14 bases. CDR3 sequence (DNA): TGTGCCAGCAGTGACCGCAGGGGACCCCCCTACGAGCAGTACTTC. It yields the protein CASSDRRGPPYEQYF.

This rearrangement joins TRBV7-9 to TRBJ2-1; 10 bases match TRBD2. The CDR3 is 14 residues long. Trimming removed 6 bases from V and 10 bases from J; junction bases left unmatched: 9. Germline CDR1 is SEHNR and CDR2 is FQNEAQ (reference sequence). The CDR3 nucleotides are TGTGCCAGCAGGGGTTACCTAGCGGGGGTAGAGCAGTTCTTC. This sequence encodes CASRGYLAGVEQFF.

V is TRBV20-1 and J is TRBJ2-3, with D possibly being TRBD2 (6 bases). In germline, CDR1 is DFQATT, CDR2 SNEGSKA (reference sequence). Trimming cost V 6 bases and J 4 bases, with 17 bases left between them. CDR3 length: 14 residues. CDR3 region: CSAPRPGVADTQYF. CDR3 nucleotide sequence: TGCAGTGCCCCAAGACCGGGGGTAGCAGATACGCAGTATTTT.

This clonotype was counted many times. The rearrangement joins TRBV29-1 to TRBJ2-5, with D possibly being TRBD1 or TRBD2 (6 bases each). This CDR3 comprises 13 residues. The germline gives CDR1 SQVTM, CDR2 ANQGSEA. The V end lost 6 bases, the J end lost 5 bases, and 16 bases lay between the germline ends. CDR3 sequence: CSVAWGAQETQYF. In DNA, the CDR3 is TGCAGCGTCGCGTGGGGGGCGCAGGAGACCCAGTACTTC. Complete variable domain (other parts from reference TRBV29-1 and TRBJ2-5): SAVISQKPSRDICQRGTSLTIQCQVDSQVTMMFWYRQQPGQSLTLIATANQGSEATYESGFVIDKFPISRPNLTFSTLTVSNMSPEDSSIYLCSVAWGAQETQYFGPGTRLLVL.

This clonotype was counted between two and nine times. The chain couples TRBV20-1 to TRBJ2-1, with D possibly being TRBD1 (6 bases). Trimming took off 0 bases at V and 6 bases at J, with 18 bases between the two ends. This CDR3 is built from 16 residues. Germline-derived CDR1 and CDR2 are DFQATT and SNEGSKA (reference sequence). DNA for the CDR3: TGCAGTGCTAGAGATAGGAGAACAGGGTTCTTCAATGAGCAGTTCTTC. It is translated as CSARDRRTGFFNEQFF.

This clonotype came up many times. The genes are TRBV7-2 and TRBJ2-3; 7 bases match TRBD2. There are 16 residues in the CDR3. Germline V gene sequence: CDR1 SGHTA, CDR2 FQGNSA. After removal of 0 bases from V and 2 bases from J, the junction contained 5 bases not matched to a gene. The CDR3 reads CASSLARGDVTDTQYF. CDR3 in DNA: TGTGCCAGCAGCTTAGCACGGGGGGATGTCACAGATACGCAGTATTTT.

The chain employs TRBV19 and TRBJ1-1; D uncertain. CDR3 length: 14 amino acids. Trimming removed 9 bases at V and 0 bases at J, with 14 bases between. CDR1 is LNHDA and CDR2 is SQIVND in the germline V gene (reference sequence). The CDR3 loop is CASSEPGLNTEAFF. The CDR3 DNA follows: TGTGCCAGCAGTGAACCGGGGTTGAACACTGAAGCTTTCTTT. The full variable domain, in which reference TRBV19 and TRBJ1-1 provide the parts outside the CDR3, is DGGITQSPKYLFRKEGQNVTLSCEQNLNHDAMYWYRQDPGQGLRLIYYSQIVNDFQKGDIAEGYSVSREKKESFPLTVTSAQKNPTAFYLCASSEPGLNTEAFFGQGTRLTVV.

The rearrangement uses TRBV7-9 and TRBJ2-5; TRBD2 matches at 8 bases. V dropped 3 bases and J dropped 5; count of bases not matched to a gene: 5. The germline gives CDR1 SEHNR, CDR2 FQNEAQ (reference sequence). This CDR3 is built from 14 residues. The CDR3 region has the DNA TGTGCCAGCAGCTTTAGCGGGACCAGGGAGACCCAGTACTTC. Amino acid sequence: CASSFSGTRETQYF.